Sequencing of this TCR beta chain was carried out in a study of post-analysis software for immune sequencing data. Study-wide results and limits: For normalized Chao1 diversity, multiple sclerosis patients scored significantly lower than controls did. Patients used about five TRBV segments, including TRBV5-6, TRBV5-1 and TRBV20-1, more often than controls.

Sequencing libraries made from TCR beta cDNA carried unique molecular identifiers. Input amounts of 1 to 10 million T cells were used. These gave around 500,000 cDNA molecules, so each molecule approximated one T cell. Each CDR3 protein is one row after TCRdb ran MiXCR on the PCR reads. The sample carries about 820,000 distinct CDR3 sequences, 53% recorded once. Germline loops: CDR1 SQVTM, CDR2 ANQGSEA. Trimming left V 4 bases short and J 1 base short, with 11 bases between. The CDR3 sequence is 14 residues long. This clonotype was counted a few times. Its specificity is unknown. Sequenced sample: blood. The gene calls are TRBV29-1 and TRBJ2-1, with D perhaps matching TRBD2 (6 bases). The clonotype was recovered from a girl aged 5-17 years with multiple sclerosis. CDR3 residues: CSVVPGDSYNEQFF. The CDR3 nucleotides read TGCAGCGTTGTGCCGGGAGATTCCTACAATGAGCAGTTCTTC.